This TCR beta chain derives from a study of Ad26.COV2.S vaccination and SARS-CoV-2 variants. The overall study: Participant was drawn from the COV1001 Ad26.COV2.S trial arm. Doses of Ad26.COV2.S were injected into muscle once or twice, 56 days apart.

Some clones are missing from TCRdb's copy, which holds only in-frame ones; the method was immunoSEQ multiplex PCR. Of a few hundred thousand clones listed, roughly 90% were seen once; the top ten hold around 3.6%. Between the trimmed V and J ends, which lost 0 bases and 8 bases, there was a span of 19 bases. This CDR3 has 16 residues. Germline V gives CDR1 SGDLS, CDR2 YYNGEE. This clone occurred once. This sample's treatment: 19 received Ad26.COV2.S at low or high dose, single or two shots; five or six received placebo; per-sample allocation not given. Samples came from day 63 after the first vaccine or placebo injection. The donor was a Boston adult aged 18-55 years.

The specimen comprised peripheral blood, sampled in a trial of Ad26.COV2.S vaccine versus placebo. The receptor was derived from a person between 18 and 65 years old who received the Ad26.COV2.S COVID-19 vaccine or a placebo. The rearrangement joins TRBV9 to TRBJ2-3, with D perhaps matching TRBD2 (5 bases). The CDR3 region is CASSVGVFSRAGTQYF. The CDR3 region has the DNA TGTGCCAGCAGCGTAGGAGTTTTCTCGAGGGCAGGTACGCAGTATTTT. Supplemented by reference TRBV9 and TRBJ2-3, the full variable domain reads DSGVTQTPKHLITATGQRVTLRCSPRSGDLSVYWYQQSLDQGLQFLIQYYNGEERAKGNILERFSAQQFPDLHSELNLSSLELGDSALYFCASSVGVFSRAGTQYFGPGTRLTVL.